Listed here are 11 T cell receptor beta chains from one sample, sequenced in a study of blood T cell repertoires in COVID-19. Measured with immunoSEQ multiplex PCR; TCRdb has only the in-frame clones, and not every one. The table has approximately 200,000 clones, roughly 85% seen once; the top ten hold 10% to 14%. The specimen sequenced was PBMCs or T cells enriched from blood (not recorded which). These receptors came from a man aged 30-40 years who had recovered from COVID-19.

As to this clone: The germline gene is not matched at one end of the junction; a read error may be the cause. This CDR3 reads CAWRGQGALFFSF. DNA for the CDR3: TGTGCCTGGAGGGGACAGGGGGCCTTATTTTTCTCTTTT. The chain is built from TRBV30 and TRBJ1-4; 12 nucleotides agree with TRBD1. Germline V CDR1 and CDR2: GTSNPN, SVGIG (reference sequence). The CDR3 contains 13 residues.

The V and J genes are TRBV27 and TRBJ2-3; 10 bases line up with TRBD1. Losses at the gene ends were 5 bases for V and 6 bases for J; bases not matched to a gene: 5. Germline CDR1 MNHEY, CDR2 SMNVEV (reference sequence). This CDR3 is 14 amino acids long. The CDR3 here is CASSDRGRDDTQYF. The CDR3 DNA reads as TGTGCCAGCAGTGACAGGGGGCGCGATGATACGCAGTATTTT.

This chain connects TRBV10-3 to TRBJ1-1; D not certain. The CDR3 totals 13 residues. V gave up 6 bases and J gave up 6 bases, with 14 bases separating them. The germline gives CDR1 ENHRY, CDR2 SYGVKD. The CDR3 bases are TGTGCCATCAGGCCCGAAGTAGTTGCTGAAGCTTTCTTT. It is translated as CAIRPEVVAEAFF.

CDR3: CATRDRNYYEQYF. Written as DNA, the CDR3 is TGTGCCACCCGGGACAGAAACTATTACGAGCAGTACTTC. This sequence joins TRBV15 and TRBJ2-7; 7 bases agree with TRBD1. V was clipped by 8 bases and J by 4 bases; unmatched bases: 8. Germline V gene lookup returns CDR1 LNHNV and CDR2 YYDKDF (reference sequence). This CDR3 is built from 13 residues.

This rearrangement joins TRBV6-5 to TRBJ2-1; TRBD1 agrees at 7 bases. Germline V gene sequence: CDR1 MNHEY, CDR2 SVGAGI. Germline trimming cut 7 bases from V and 2 bases from J; bases unmatched to any gene: 5. The CDR3 totals 14 residues. CDR3 DNA sequence: TGTGCCAGCACCTACAGGGGAGCCTACAATGAGCAGTTCTTC. Residues: CASTYRGAYNEQFF.

This chain uses TRBV27 with TRBJ2-2; D is perhaps TRBD2 (5 bases). The CDR3 is 14 residues long. Trimming removed 5 bases at V and 6 bases at J, with 13 bases between. Germline CDR1 is MNHEY and CDR2 is SMNVEV (reference sequence). For the CDR3, the DNA is TGTGCCAGCAGTCCCGGGAAGCCTGCCGGGGAGCTGTTTTTT. Protein sequence: CASSPGKPAGELFF.

V and J are TRBV24-1 and TRBJ2-1; 8 nucleotides align to TRBD2. The CDR3 runs 17 residues. Trimming removed 2 bases from V and 6 bases from J; junction bases left unmatched: 11. Germline V gene sequence: CDR1 KGHDR, CDR2 SFDVKD. CDR3: CATSDYPTSATFNEQFF. Here the CDR3 DNA reads TGTGCCACCAGTGATTACCCGACTAGCGCGACCTTCAATGAGCAGTTCTTC.

The table lists this clone with a few counts. This chain links TRBV2 with TRBJ2-2, with D possibly being TRBD2 (6 bases). CDR3 length: 15 amino acids. The germline gives CDR1 SNHLY, CDR2 FYNNEI. V was shortened by 8 bases and J by 4 bases, with 17 bases between the two germline ends. DNA for the CDR3: TGTGCCAGCGTTTCCGGGGGTCGTGTCACCGGGGAGCTGTTTTTT. Translation: CASVSGGRVTGELFF.

This chain joins TRBV7-9 and TRBJ1-2, with TRBD1 matching 7 bases. The CDR3 consists of 18 residues. Germline V gives CDR1 SEHNR, CDR2 FQNEAQ (reference sequence). The J segment lost 6 bases and the V segment lost 10 bases, leaving 26 bases of the junction unmatched. The CDR3 region is CAIHAGTQGVGSWNGYTF. CDR3 in DNA: TGTGCCATTCATGCCGGGACTCAGGGGGTAGGATCTTGGAATGGCTACACCTTC. The full variable domain, completed using reference TRBV7-9 and TRBJ1-2, is DTGVSQNPRHKITKRGQNVTFRCDPISEHNRLYWYRQTLGQGPEFLTYFQNEAQLEKSRLLSDRFSAERPKGSFSTLEIQRTEQGDSAMYLCAIHAGTQGVGSWNGYTFGSGTRLTVV.

V is TRBV7-2 and J is TRBJ2-5, with 9 bases that match TRBD1. Trimming cost V 5 bases and J 5 bases; bases outside gene matches: 12. Per the germline V gene, CDR1 is SGHTA and CDR2 is FQGNSA. The CDR3 has 16 residues. Here the CDR3 DNA reads TGTGCCAGCAGCCCCGATCGACAGGGGGATGGCGAGACCCAGTACTTC. Amino acid sequence: CASSPDRQGDGETQYF.

The rearrangement uses TRBV7-2 and TRBJ1-2; 8 nucleotides line up with TRBD1. Unmatched junction bases numbered 11, after V lost 3 bases and J lost 2 bases. The CDR3 has 17 amino acids. Germline CDR1 is SGHTA and CDR2 is FQGNSA. The CDR3 DNA is TGTGCCAGCAGCTTCCTGGACAGGGCAAAACTAAACTATGGCTACACCTTC. Translated, it gives CASSFLDRAKLNYGYTF.